Listed below are T cell receptor beta chains from one sample, sequenced in a study of T cells in Graves' hyperthyroidism and ophthalmopathy. TCRdb independently ran MiXCR on the multiplex PCR reads; one entry per CDR3 protein. This table has about 300,000 distinct CDR3 sequences, around 20% appearing once. The source material was blood. The receptors come from a man over 45 with Graves' ophthalmopathy. Each CDR3 is given with its conserved first and last residue. Fields, in order: J gene, clone size, D gene, V gene, CDR3 DNA, CDR3 protein. A D gene is named only where the DNA matches it firmly. Rows may omit the clone size; those that give it use once, few, many or a size class.

TRBJ1-5,NA,NA,TRBV20-1,TGCAGTGCTAGGGGGGGGCAGGTAAGCAATCAGCCCCAGCATTTT,CSARGGQVSNQPQHF
TRBJ1-2,once,TRBD1,TRBV25-1,TGTGCCAGCAGTGATCCTGGACAGGGGGCGGGTGGCTACACCTTC,CASSDPGQGAGGYTF
TRBJ2-5,many,NA,TRBV7-9,TGTGCCAGCAGCCCCGATGCACAGGGGAGGGAGACCCAGTACTTC,CASSPDAQGRETQYF
TRBJ1-2,many,NA,TRBV28,TGTGCCAGCAGTTTACCGTCCTACCTTATAAAGACGGATAACTATGGCTACACCTTC,CASSLPSYLIKTDNYGYTF
TRBJ1-3,NA,NA,TRBV6-1,TGTGCCAGCAGTTTTTCCGACTCTGGAAACACCATATATTTT,CASSFSDSGNTIYF
TRBJ2-1,many,TRBD2,TRBV7-9,TGTGCCAGCAGCTTGGGGGGGTCCTTCTACAATGAGCAGTTCTTC,CASSLGGSFYNEQFF
TRBJ1-2,few,TRBD1,TRBV24-1,TGTGCCACCAGTGAAAACACCGACAGGGTAGATGGCTACACCTTC,CATSENTDRVDGYTF
TRBJ1-1,NA,NA,TRBV19,TGTGCCGGTAGTCCGGCGACAGGTCGGGGGACTGAAGCTTTCTTT,CAGSPATGRGTEAFF
TRBJ2-7,few,NA,TRBV19,TGTGCCAGTAGTATAACGGCGATCGGAGGTACCTACGAGCAGTACTTC,CASSITAIGGTYEQYF
TRBJ2-7,many,NA,TRBV28,TGTGCCAGCAGTTTTCGGACTCAAAGGCCCTACGAGCAGTACTTC,CASSFRTQRPYEQYF
TRBJ1-5,NA,NA,TRBV27,TGTGCCAGCAGTTTTGGAGGGGTCGGACAGCCCCAGCATTTT,CASSFGGVGQPQHF
TRBJ1-1,NA,NA,TRBV6-5,TGTGCCAGCAGTTCGGCAGTGAACACTGAAGCTTTCTTT,CASSSAVNTEAFF
TRBJ2-2,few,NA,TRBV20-1,TGCAGTTCTAGCGATCCGGGCACCGGGGAGCTGTTTTTT,CSSSDPGTGELFF
TRBJ1-4,NA,NA,TRBV28,TGTGCCAGCACGCCAATCCAGCCCCTCTTTAATGAAAAACTGTTTTTT,CASTPIQPLFNEKLFF
TRBJ1-4,NA,NA,TRBV2,TGTGCCAGCAGACGGACAGAGAAAGAAAAACTGTTTTTT,CASRRTEKEKLFF
TRBJ1-2,many,NA,TRBV11-3,TGTGCCAGCAGCTTAGCAGGGGATGGTGGCTACACCTTC,CASSLAGDGGYTF
TRBJ2-1,NA,TRBD2,TRBV2,TGTGCCACCTTGCTAGCGGCCCCTCCGGGGGAGCAGTTCTTC,CATLLAAPPGEQFF
TRBJ2-5,many,NA,TRBV28,TGTGCCAGCAGTTTACGGGCAGCCCAAGAGACCCAGTACTTC,CASSLRAAQETQYF
TRBJ1-2,few,NA,TRBV20-1,TGCAGTGCTAGCCGAAGACAGAACCTAGATGGCTACACCTTC,CSASRRQNLDGYTF
TRBJ1-2,NA,NA,TRBV20-1,TGCAGTGCTAGAGGCGGGCAGGACCTTAACTATGGCTACACCTTC,CSARGGQDLNYGYTF
TRBJ2-1,NA,TRBD2,TRBV6-1,TGTGCCAGCAGGGGACTAGCGGGACTTAATGAGCAGTTCTTC,CASRGLAGLNEQFF
TRBJ2-1,many,NA,TRBV20-1,TGCAGTGCTAGTCCTCTAGTCTCCTACAATGAGCAGTTCTTC,CSASPLVSYNEQFF
TRBJ1-5,NA,NA,TRBV6-1,TGTGCCATCAATTCGAAGGGGACACCCGCCCAGCATTTT,CAINSKGTPAQHF
TRBJ1-1,many,NA,TRBV11-1,TGTGCCAGCAGCTTACGCCGGGACATGAACACTGAAGCTTTCTTT,CASSLRRDMNTEAFF
TRBJ2-2,NA,TRBD2,TRBV9,TGTGCCAGCAGCGTAGAAGCGGGAGCCGGGGAGCTGTTTTTT,CASSVEAGAGELFF
TRBJ2-7,NA,NA,TRBV28,TGTGCCAGCAGTTTGAACAGGGCCCACGAGCAGTACTTC,CASSLNRAHEQYF
TRBJ2-7,NA,TRBD1,TRBV10-3,TGTGCCATCAGTGACCCCGGTTGGGACAGGGCTTCTCAGGAGCAGTACTTC,CAISDPGWDRASQEQYF
TRBJ1-6,NA,TRBD1,TRBV7-8,TGTGCCAGCAGCCCAGACAGGGATTCACCCCTCCACTTT,CASSPDRDSPLHF
TRBJ2-1,NA,TRBD1,TRBV5-5,TGTGCCAGCACCTTACAGGGGTATACGTTGGGTGAGCAGTTCTTC,CASTLQGYTLGEQFF
TRBJ2-1,many,NA,TRBV28,TGTGCCAGCAGTTTCACCTACCTAGCGAGCTCCTACAATGAGCAGTTCTTC,CASSFTYLASSYNEQFF
TRBJ2-2,many,TRBD2,TRBV2,TGTGCCAGCAGCAATGGACTAGCGGGAGTCACCGGGGAGCTGTTTTTT,CASSNGLAGVTGELFF
TRBJ2-2,NA,NA,TRBV6-1,TGTGCCAGCCACGGGGTAGGGAACACCGGGGAGCTGTTTTTT,CASHGVGNTGELFF
TRBJ2-3,NA,NA,TRBV5-6,TGTGCCAGCAGCTTGGACCGGGGGCCGGCTCTTAGCACAGATACGCAGTATTTT,CASSLDRGPALSTDTQYF
TRBJ2-1,few,TRBD2,TRBV20-1,TGCAGTACTAGACTAGCGGGGGGAGTTTACAATGAGCAGTTCTTC,CSTRLAGGVYNEQFF
TRBJ2-7,many,NA,TRBV28,TGTGCCAGCAGCCGGGCGTACGAGCAGTACTTC,CASSRAYEQYF
TRBJ2-4,NA,NA,TRBV18,TGTGCCAGCTCACGGCCACTACAGGGAATATTAGCCAAAAACATTCAGTACTTC,CASSRPLQGILAKNIQYF
TRBJ2-3,NA,NA,TRBV5-1,TGCGCCAGCAGCTTGGCCTCACAACTAAGCACAGATACGCAGTATTTT,CASSLASQLSTDTQYF
TRBJ1-1,many,NA,TRBV2,TGTGCCAGCAGGTCAAGCGCCGAGGGGAGCACTGAAGCTTTCTTT,CASRSSAEGSTEAFF
TRBJ2-7,few,NA,TRBV7-2,TGTGCCAGCAGCTTAGGCGCTAGAGTCGAGCAGTACTTC,CASSLGARVEQYF
TRBJ2-1,many,TRBD2,TRBV7-8,TGTGCCAGCAGCTTCTCACCGGCTAGCGGGAGCTTTGAGCAGTTCTTC,CASSFSPASGSFEQFF
TRBJ2-1,many,TRBD2,TRBV11-2,TGTGCCAGCAGCCCCGGCAGACTAGCGGGATACAATGAGCAGTTCTTC,CASSPGRLAGYNEQFF
TRBJ2-7,many,NA,TRBV5-1,TGCGCCAGCAGTTCGTGGAGCTCCTACGAGCAGTACTTC,CASSSWSSYEQYF
TRBJ2-7,many,NA,TRBV2,TGTGCCAGCAGTGGAACATCATACTCCTACGAGCAGTACTTC,CASSGTSYSYEQYF
TRBJ2-2,many,NA,TRBV5-1,TGCGCCAGCAGCGAATCACTAGGCCGGGGCACCGGGGAGCTGTTTTTT,CASSESLGRGTGELFF
TRBJ1-6,few,TRBD1,TRBV27,TGTGCCAGCAGACTGACCTTTTCGGACAGGGTGTTTAATTCACCCCTCCACTTT,CASRLTFSDRVFNSPLHF
TRBJ2-3,few,NA,TRBV6-5,TGTGCCAGCAGTTACTGGGGTCGGCCAGGGGGGGAAGATACGCAGTATTTT,CASSYWGRPGGEDTQYF
TRBJ2-7,NA,NA,TRBV27,TGTGCCAGCAGTTTAGGGCAGGACACCTCCTACGAGCAGTACTTC,CASSLGQDTSYEQYF
TRBJ2-2,NA,TRBD1,TRBV7-7,TGTGCTAGCAGCCGAAACAGGGGGCCCGGGGAGCTGTTTTTT,CASSRNRGPGELFF
TRBJ2-1,NA,TRBD1,TRBV9,TGTGCCAGCAGCGCGGACAGGGGAGATGAGCAGTTCTTC,CASSADRGDEQFF
TRBJ2-2,NA,NA,TRBV19,TGTGCCAGTAGTCATGCCTCATGGGAGCTGTTTTTT,CASSHASWELFF
TRBJ2-1,NA,TRBD1,TRBV5-1,TGCGCCAGCAGCTCGGGACAGGGTAGGGATAATGAGCAGTTCTTC,CASSSGQGRDNEQFF
TRBJ2-7,many,NA,TRBV28,TGTGCCAGCAGTCGCCGGTACGAGCAGTACTTC,CASSRRYEQYF
TRBJ2-5,NA,NA,TRBV5-1,TGCGCCAGCAGCTTGGGAGGGAGTCTGTGGGAGACCCAGTACTTC,CASSLGGSLWETQYF
TRBJ1-2,NA,NA,TRBV28,TGTGCCAGCAGTACGGTAAAATATGGCTACACCTTC,CASSTVKYGYTF
TRBJ2-7,many,NA,TRBV10-3,TGTGCCATCAGTGAAGGTACAAGCTACTACGAGCAGTACTTC,CAISEGTSYYEQYF
TRBJ2-2,few,TRBD1,TRBV30,TGTGCCTCCACCCCCCGACAGGGAGTAACCGGGGAGCTGTTTTTT,CASTPRQGVTGELFF
TRBJ1-1,few,TRBD1,TRBV19,TGTGCCAGTAGTACGACAGGGAACCGGAACACTGAAGCTTTCTTT,CASSTTGNRNTEAFF
TRBJ2-1,NA,NA,TRBV11-3,TGTGCCAGCAGCTTAGACGACGGGAGATTTGGTAACAATGAGCAGTTCTTC,CASSLDDGRFGNNEQFF
TRBJ2-1,NA,NA,TRBV6-1,TGTGCCACAGCACTGGGTGGAGGGTTGTACAATGAGCAGTTCTTC,CATALGGGLYNEQFF